These T cell receptor beta chains were read from a single sample in a study of blood T cells in healthy people across ages. Via MiXCR, TCRdb re-called the 5' RACE reads, giving one row per CDR3 protein. The sample comprises around 580,000 distinct CDR3 sequences, 45% to 55% of which are singletons, and around 23% rests with the top ten. The specimen was blood. The receptors shown here come from a man older than 75 in good health. The CDR3 runs from the conserved cysteine through the conserved F or W. A D gene is named only where the DNA matches it firmly. Clone size is given for some rows only: seen once, a few or many times, or a class if the clone is expanded.

.	few	TRBV7-2	TRBJ1-2	CASSLELSYGYTF	TGTGCCAGCAGCTTAGAACTGAGCTATGGCTACACCTTC
.	.	TRBV7-2	TRBJ1-2	CASSNTNYGYTF	TGTGCCAGCAGCAATACTAACTATGGCTACACCTTC
.	few	TRBV20-1	TRBJ2-3	CSARDRPTYGTQYF	TGCAGTGCTAGAGATCGGCCGACCTACGGTACGCAGTATTTT
TRBD1	.	TRBV5-1	TRBJ2-7	CASSRGTDLFEQYF	TGCGCCAGCAGCCGTGGGACAGACCTCTTCGAGCAGTACTTC
.	.	TRBV6-6	TRBJ1-1	CASSGTRDTEAFF	TGTGCCAGCAGTGGGACTAGGGACACTGAAGCTTTCTTT
.	.	TRBV6-2/TRBV6-3	TRBJ1-5	CASRLVRNQPQHF	TGTGCCAGCCGCCTTGTGCGCAATCAGCCCCAGCATTTT
.	once	TRBV29-1	TRBJ2-5	CSVEERRGTQYF	TGCAGCGTTGAAGAAAGGAGGGGGACCCAGTACTTC
.	.	TRBV28	TRBJ2-7	CASSLDQDSYEQYF	TGTGCCAGCAGTTTAGACCAGGATAGCTACGAGCAGTACTTC
.	.	TRBV7-3	TRBJ2-3	CASSYRSGPSTDTQYF	TGTGCCAGCAGCTACCGTAGCGGTCCTAGCACAGATACGCAGTATTTT
TRBD2	few	TRBV5-5	TRBJ2-3	CASSSITAGGRDTQYF	TGTGCCAGCAGCTCGATCACAGCGGGGGGGCGAGATACGCAGTATTTT
TRBD1	.	TRBV18	TRBJ2-6	CASSLGQGNSGANVLTF	TGTGCCAGCTCACTGGGACAGGGTAACTCTGGGGCCAACGTCCTGACTTTC
TRBD1	few	TRBV10-2	TRBJ2-1	CASRPTGESGNEQFF	TGCGCCAGCAGACCGACAGGGGAGTCGGGCAATGAGCAGTTCTTC
.	.	TRBV29-1	TRBJ1-4	CSVGVGAGREKLFF	TGCAGCGTTGGAGTTGGTGCCGGGCGCGAAAAACTGTTTTTT
TRBD1	.	TRBV6-5	TRBJ2-7	CASSPQIGGPYEQYF	TGTGCCAGCAGTCCCCAGATAGGGGGCCCCTACGAGCAGTACTTC
TRBD2	few	TRBV11-2	TRBJ2-3	CASSRLTSEYTDTQYF	TGTGCCAGCAGCCGCCTGACTAGCGAGTATACAGATACGCAGTATTTT
.	.	TRBV7-2	TRBJ2-1	CASSSDASSYNEQFF	TGTGCCAGCAGCTCCGACGCCAGCTCCTACAATGAGCAGTTCTTC
TRBD1	.	TRBV7-2	TRBJ2-1	CASRRYDRDRGWNEQFF	TGTGCCAGCAGGAGATATGACCGGGACAGGGGATGGAATGAGCAGTTCTTC
.	.	TRBV12-3/TRBV12-4	TRBJ2-7	CASSFTAGEQYF	TGTGCCAGCAGTTTTACGGCAGGTGAGCAGTACTTC
TRBD1	.	TRBV2	TRBJ1-5	CASHPQGNQPQHF	TGTGCCAGCCACCCACAGGGGAATCAGCCCCAGCATTTT
.	.	TRBV29-1	TRBJ1-1	CSVESTRRAFF	TGCAGCGTTGAATCGACCCGTCGGGCTTTCTTT
TRBD2	few	TRBV20-1	TRBJ2-1	CSARWFRSGSLVNEQFF	TGCAGTGCTAGGTGGTTTAGGAGCGGGAGCTTAGTAAATGAGCAGTTCTTC
TRBD1	few	TRBV7-9	TRBJ2-7	CASSLVQGFDEQYF	TGTGCCAGCAGCTTAGTACAGGGGTTCGATGAGCAGTACTTC
TRBD1	few	TRBV28	TRBJ2-7	CASRSSPGQSYEQYF	TGTGCCAGCAGATCGTCTCCGGGACAGTCTTACGAGCAGTACTTC
.	few	TRBV7-8	TRBJ1-2	CASSPDTGFDYGYTF	TGTGCCAGCAGCCCCGATACAGGGTTCGACTATGGCTACACCTTC
.	.	TRBV5-6	TRBJ2-5	CASSNLGSLPPYF	TGTGCCAGCAGTAATTTAGGGAGCCTTCCACCGTACTTC
TRBD2	.	TRBV7-2	TRBJ2-5	CASSSRLAGGVETQYF	TGTGCCAGCAGTTCTCGACTAGCGGGAGGAGTTGAGACCCAGTACTTC
.	.	TRBV28	TRBJ1-4	CASTSGTDEKLFF	TGTGCCAGCACCTCGGGGACGGATGAAAAACTGTTTTTT
.	.	TRBV4-3	TRBJ1-1	CASSQDWGPGGGTEAFF	TGCGCCAGCAGCCAAGATTGGGGCCCCGGGGGCGGAACTGAAGCTTTCTTT
TRBD2	many	TRBV6-5	TRBJ2-1	CASSPRGLAGNNEQFF	TGTGCCAGCAGTCCGCGAGGACTAGCGGGTAACAATGAGCAGTTCTTC
.	.	TRBV28	TRBJ1-1	CASSLFVTGNTEAFF	TGTGCCAGCAGTTTATTCGTGACAGGGAACACTGAAGCTTTCTTT
.	few	TRBV29-1	TRBJ2-1	CSGGNNEQFF	TGCAGCGGGGGCAACAATGAGCAGTTCTTC
TRBD1	once	TRBV6-5	TRBJ2-1	CASSPPGQSTNEQFF	TGTGCCAGCTCACCACCGGGACAGAGCACAAATGAGCAGTTCTTC
TRBD1	.	TRBV10-3	TRBJ2-1	CAISPGGSSYEQFF	TGTGCCATCAGCCCAGGGGGATCCTCCTACGAGCAGTTCTTC